The rows below give T cell receptor beta chains drawn from one sample of a study of STAT5B mutations in CD4+ large granular lymphocyte leukemia. Method: immunoSEQ multiplex PCR; TCRdb's copy keeps in-frame clones and lacks some. This sample yields tens of thousands of clones, of which around 80% are seen a single time; 0.55% belongs to the top ten. Sequenced: CD4+ T cells from blood buffy coats. Receptors originate from a human donor in good health. Each CDR3 is given with its conserved first and last residue. The D gene is left open where the match is weak. Only part of the rows carry a size: once, few, many, or a class if the clone is expanded.

J | size | D | V | DNA | CDR3
TRBJ2-2 | - | TRBD1 | TRBV11-2 | TGTGCCAGCAGCTTTAACAGGGGATCGAACACCGGGGAGCTGTTTTTT | CASSFNRGSNTGELFF
TRBJ2-7 | - | TRBD2 | TRBV18 | TGTGCCAGCTCACCCGGGACTAGCGCCTCCTACGAGCAGTACTTC | CASSPGTSASYEQYF
TRBJ2-2 | - | TRBD2 | TRBV27 | TGTGCCAGCAGTCTGCGGACTAGCGGGAGAATTAACACCGGGGAGCTGTTTTTT | CASSLRTSGRINTGELFF
TRBJ1-4 | - | - | TRBV5-1 | TGCGCCAGCAGCCAAGGACGGAATGAAAAACTGTTTTTT | CASSQGRNEKLFF
TRBJ2-7 | few | - | TRBV7-3 | TGTGCCAGCAGCTTATGGGGCGGCAGCTCCTACGAGCAGTACTTC | CASSLWGGSSYEQYF
TRBJ2-1 | - | - | TRBV19 | TGTGCCACCACCCTGCGGGCGGGTGAGCAGTTCTTC | CATTLRAGEQFF
TRBJ2-7 | - | TRBD2 | TRBV4-2 | TGTGCCAGCAGCCAGGAAACTAGCGATTTATCCTACGAGCAGTACTTC | CASSQETSDLSYEQYF
TRBJ2-1 | - | - | TRBV18 | TGTGCCAGCTCACGCACGGGGGACAATGAGCAGTTCTTC | CASSRTGDNEQFF
TRBJ2-5 | - | - | TRBV7-9 | TGTGCCAGCAGCCCAGCGACGACAGTCCAAGAGACCCAGTACTTC | CASSPATTVQETQYF
TRBJ2-7 | few | - | TRBV9 | TGTGCCAGCAGCCTCTACGACAGATACTCCGCACTGCAGTACTTC | CASSLYDRYSALQYF
TRBJ2-4 | - | - | TRBV7-9 | TGTGCCAGCAGCTTGAATCAGATTCAGTACTTC | CASSLNQIQYF
TRBJ1-5 | - | TRBD1 | TRBV7-9 | TGTGCCAGCAGCGGGGACAGGGTTATAGGCAATCAGCCCCAGCATTTT | CASSGDRVIGNQPQHF
TRBJ2-7 | - | TRBD1 | TRBV7-2 | TGTGCCAGCAGCGACGGGACAGGGATTCACGAGCAGTACTTC | CASSDGTGIHEQYF
TRBJ1-3 | - | - | TRBV6-5 | TGTGCCAGCACTACTAACGTGGAGAACACCATATATTTT | CASTTNVENTIYF
TRBJ2-1 | - | - | TRBV15 | TGTGCCACCAGAGATCCACAGATGAAAGGTCGAACCTACAATGAGCAGTTCTTC | CATRDPQMKGRTYNEQFF
TRBJ1-1 | - | - | TRBV5-5 | TGTGCCAGCAGCTTGGCCTTAGGGTGGCCTGAAGCTTTCTTT | CASSLALGWPEAFF
TRBJ2-1 | - | TRBD1 | TRBV10-2 | TGCGCCAGCAGTGAACGTGGACAGGGAGTGTCCTACAATGAGCAGTTCTTC | CASSERGQGVSYNEQFF
TRBJ2-3 | - | TRBD2 | TRBV5-6 | TGTGCCAGCAGCTTGAGAGCTAGCGGGAGTGATACGCAGTATTTT | CASSLRASGSDTQYF
TRBJ1-3 | - | - | TRBV7-2 | TGTGCCAGCAGCGAGGAGGTGGGGGGAAACACCATATATTTT | CASSEEVGGNTIYF
TRBJ2-2 | few | TRBD2 | TRBV5-1 | TGCGCCAGCAGCTTGAGTGGGAGGGCCCAGACCGGGGAGCTGTTTTTT | CASSLSGRAQTGELFF
TRBJ2-3 | - | - | TRBV4-3 | TGCGCCAGCAGCCAAGATTACCGGGAGCTGGCAGATACGCAGTATTTT | CASSQDYRELADTQYF
TRBJ2-2 | - | TRBD2 | TRBV7-6 | TGTGCCAGCAGCGGGAGCGGGGGGGACACCGGGGAGCTGTTTTTT | CASSGSGGDTGELFF
TRBJ2-1 | - | - | TRBV19 | TGTGCCAGTAGACCCGTTAGCGTAATTTACAATGAGCAGTTCTTC | CASRPVSVIYNEQFF
TRBJ2-2 | - | - | TRBV9 | TGTGCCAGCAGCGTAGAGGGTGTTTCCTTGACCGGGGAGCTGTTTTTT | CASSVEGVSLTGELFF
TRBJ2-3 | - | - | TRBV6-5 | TGTGCCAGCAGTTACTCTCTAGCAGATACGCAGTATTTT | CASSYSLADTQYF
TRBJ1-5 | few | - | TRBV7-2 | TGTGCCAGCAGCCTAGAGGGTTATCACAATCAGCCCCAGCATTTT | CASSLEGYHNQPQHF
TRBJ1-4 | - | - | TRBV19 | TGTGCCAGTAGTGCCAGATCGGCGGGGGCAACTAATGAAAAACTGTTTTTT | CASSARSAGATNEKLFF
TRBJ1-4 | few | - | TRBV5-1 | TGCGCCAGCAGCTTTGTGGGGGGAGAGGAAAAACTGTTTTTT | CASSFVGGEEKLFF
TRBJ1-4 | - | - | TRBV5-8 | TGTGCCAGCAGCCCTGGACAGTCGTGGGGTAATGAAAAACTGTTTTTT | CASSPGQSWGNEKLFF
TRBJ2-3 | - | TRBD1 | TRBV7-3 | TGTGCCAGCAGCCCTAGAGGGCAGGGGGCGCCAGATACGCAGTATTTT | CASSPRGQGAPDTQYF
TRBJ2-5 | - | TRBD2 | TRBV7-2 | TGTGCCAGCAGCTTAGGACTAGCGGGAGTGAGGGAGCAGTACTTC | CASSLGLAGVREQYF
TRBJ2-4 | - | TRBD2 | TRBV7-2 | TGTGCCAGCAGCTTTTTAAGTGGCGGGGGGGCTGAAAACATTCAGTACTTC | CASSFLSGGGAENIQYF
TRBJ2-2 | - | - | TRBV7-7 | TGTGCTAGCAGCTTATCCCCCGGGCATACCGGGGAGCTGTTTTTT | CASSLSPGHTGELFF
TRBJ2-7 | - | TRBD1 | TRBV5-1 | TGCGCCAGCAGCTTGCTGGTACAGGGGTCCGAGCAGTACTTC | CASSLLVQGSEQYF
TRBJ2-7 | - | - | TRBV28 | TGTGCCAGCAGGGGTGGATGGGGGCTCGAGCAGTACTTC | CASRGGWGLEQYF
TRBJ2-5 | - | TRBD2 | TRBV5-8 | TGTGCCAGCAGTCAAGGATCGGCCAGCGGGGGGGGAGAGACCCAGTACTTC | CASSQGSASGGGETQYF
TRBJ2-5 | - | - | TRBV5-4 | TGTGCCAGCAGCTTGGCCGCGCAGCAAGAGACCCAGTACTTC | CASSLAAQQETQYF
TRBJ2-1 | - | TRBD2 | TRBV6-4 | TGTGCCAGCAGTAGACTAGCGGGGGGGCTAAACAATGAGCAGTTCTTC | CASSRLAGGLNNEQFF
TRBJ2-5 | - | - | TRBV5-4 | TGTGCCAGCAGCTTGGGAGAGGCGGGTTGGGAAGGGGAAGAGACCCAGTACTTC | CASSLGEAGWEGEETQYF
TRBJ2-7 | - | - | TRBV29-1 | TGCAGCTTCGTGGGCAGCAGGGGCTCTTACGAGCAGTACTTC | CSFVGSRGSYEQYF